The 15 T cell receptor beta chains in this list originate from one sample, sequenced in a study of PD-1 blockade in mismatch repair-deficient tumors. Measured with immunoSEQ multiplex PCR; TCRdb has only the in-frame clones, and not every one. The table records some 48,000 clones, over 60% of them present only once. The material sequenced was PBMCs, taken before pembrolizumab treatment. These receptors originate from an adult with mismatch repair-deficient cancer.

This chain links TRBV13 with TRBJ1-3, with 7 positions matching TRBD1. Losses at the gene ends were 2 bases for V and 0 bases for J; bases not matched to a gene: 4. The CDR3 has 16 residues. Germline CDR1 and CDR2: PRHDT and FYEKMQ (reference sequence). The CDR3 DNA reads TGTGCCAGCAGCTTAAGGGGGCAGAACTCTGGAAACACCATATATTTT. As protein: CASSLRGQNSGNTIYF.

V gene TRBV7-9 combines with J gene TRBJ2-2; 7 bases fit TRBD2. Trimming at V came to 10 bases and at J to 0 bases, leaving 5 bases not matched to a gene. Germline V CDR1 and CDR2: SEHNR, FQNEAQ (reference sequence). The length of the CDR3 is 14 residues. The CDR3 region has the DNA TGTGCCAATAGCGGGCGATCGAACACCGGGGAGCTGTTTTTT. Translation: CANSGRSNTGELFF. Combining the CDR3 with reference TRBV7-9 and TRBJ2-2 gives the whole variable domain DTGVSQNPRHKITKRGQNVTFRCDPISEHNRLYWYRQTLGQGPEFLTYFQNEAQLEKSRLLSDRFSAERPKGSFSTLEIQRTEQGDSAMYLCANSGRSNTGELFFGEGSRLTVL.

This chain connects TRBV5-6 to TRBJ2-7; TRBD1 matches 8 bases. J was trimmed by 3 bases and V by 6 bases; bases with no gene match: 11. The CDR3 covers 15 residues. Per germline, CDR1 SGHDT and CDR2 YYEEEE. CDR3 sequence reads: CASNHERQGNYEQYF. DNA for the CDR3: TGTGCCAGCAACCATGAGAGACAGGGGAACTACGAGCAGTACTTC.

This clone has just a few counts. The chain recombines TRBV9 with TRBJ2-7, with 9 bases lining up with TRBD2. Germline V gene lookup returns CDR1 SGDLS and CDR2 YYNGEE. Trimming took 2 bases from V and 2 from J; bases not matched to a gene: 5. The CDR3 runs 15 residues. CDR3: CASSVNSGSAYEQYF. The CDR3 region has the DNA TGTGCCAGCAGCGTGAATAGCGGGAGCGCCTACGAGCAGTACTTC. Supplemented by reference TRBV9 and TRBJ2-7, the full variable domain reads DSGVTQTPKHLITATGQRVTLRCSPRSGDLSVYWYQQSLDQGLQFLIQYYNGEERAKGNILERFSAQQFPDLHSELNLSSLELGDSALYFCASSVNSGSAYEQYFGPGTRLTVT.

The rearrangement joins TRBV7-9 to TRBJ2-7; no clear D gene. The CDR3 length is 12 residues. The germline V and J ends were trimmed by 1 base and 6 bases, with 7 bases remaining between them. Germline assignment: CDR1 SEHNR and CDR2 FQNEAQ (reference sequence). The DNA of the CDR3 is TGTGCCAGCAGCTTAGGGGCACGCGAGCAGTACTTC. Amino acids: CASSLGAREQYF. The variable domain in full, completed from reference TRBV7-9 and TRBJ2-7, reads DTGVSQNPRHKITKRGQNVTFRCDPISEHNRLYWYRQTLGQGPEFLTYFQNEAQLEKSRLLSDRFSAERPKGSFSTLEIQRTEQGDSAMYLCASSLGAREQYFGPGTRLTVT.

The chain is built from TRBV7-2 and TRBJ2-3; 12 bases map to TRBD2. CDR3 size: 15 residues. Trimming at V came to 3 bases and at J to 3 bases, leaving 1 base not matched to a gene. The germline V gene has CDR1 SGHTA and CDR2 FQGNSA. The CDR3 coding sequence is TGTGCCAGCAGCTTGGGACTAGCGGGTACAGATACGCAGTATTTT. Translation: CASSLGLAGTDTQYF. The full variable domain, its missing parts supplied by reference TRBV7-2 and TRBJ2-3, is GAGVSQSPSNKVTEKGKDVELRCDPISGHTALYWYRQSLGQGLEFLIYFQGNSAPDKSGLPSDRFSAERTGGSVSTLTIQRTQQEDSAVYLCASSLGLAGTDTQYFGPGTRLTVL.

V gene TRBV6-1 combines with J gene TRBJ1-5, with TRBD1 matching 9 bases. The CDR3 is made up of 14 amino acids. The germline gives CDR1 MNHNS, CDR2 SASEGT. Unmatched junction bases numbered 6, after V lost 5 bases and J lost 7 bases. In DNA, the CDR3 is TGTGCCAGCAGTCGGACAGGGGTTATGCAGCCCCAGCATTTT. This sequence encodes CASSRTGVMQPQHF.

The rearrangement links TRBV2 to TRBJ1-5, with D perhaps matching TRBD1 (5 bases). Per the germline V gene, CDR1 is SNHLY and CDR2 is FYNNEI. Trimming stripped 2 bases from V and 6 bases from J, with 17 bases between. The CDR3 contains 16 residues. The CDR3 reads CASSEQGGIGAQPQHF. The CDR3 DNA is TGTGCCAGCAGTGAACAGGGAGGGATCGGCGCTCAGCCCCAGCATTTT.

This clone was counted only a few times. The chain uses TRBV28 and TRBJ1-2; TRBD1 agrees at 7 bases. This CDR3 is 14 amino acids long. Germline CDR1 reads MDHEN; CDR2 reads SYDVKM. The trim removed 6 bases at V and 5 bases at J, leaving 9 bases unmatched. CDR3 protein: CASSPGTAVYGYTF. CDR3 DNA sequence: TGTGCCAGCAGCCCCGGGACAGCGGTATATGGCTACACCTTC.

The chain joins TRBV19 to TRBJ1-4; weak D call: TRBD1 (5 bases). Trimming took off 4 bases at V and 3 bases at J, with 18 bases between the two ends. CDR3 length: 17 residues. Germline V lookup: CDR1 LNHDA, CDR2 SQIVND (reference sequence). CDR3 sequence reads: CASSSTGQSRANEKLFF. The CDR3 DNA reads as TGTGCCAGTAGTAGTACAGGTCAAAGCCGCGCTAATGAAAAACTGTTTTTT.

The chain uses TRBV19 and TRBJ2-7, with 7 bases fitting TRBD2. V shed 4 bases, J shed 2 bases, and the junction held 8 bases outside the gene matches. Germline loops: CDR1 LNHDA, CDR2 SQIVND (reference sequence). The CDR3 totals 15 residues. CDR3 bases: TGTGCCAGTAGTAAGTCGAGCGGGAATACCTACGAGCAGTACTTC. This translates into CASSKSSGNTYEQYF.

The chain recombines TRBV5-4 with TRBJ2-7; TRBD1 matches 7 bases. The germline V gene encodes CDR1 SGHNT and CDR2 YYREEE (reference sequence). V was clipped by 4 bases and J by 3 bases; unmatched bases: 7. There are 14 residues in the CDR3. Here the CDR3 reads CASSPRDSLYEQYF. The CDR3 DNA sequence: TGTGCCAGCAGCCCCCGGGACAGTCTCTACGAGCAGTACTTC.

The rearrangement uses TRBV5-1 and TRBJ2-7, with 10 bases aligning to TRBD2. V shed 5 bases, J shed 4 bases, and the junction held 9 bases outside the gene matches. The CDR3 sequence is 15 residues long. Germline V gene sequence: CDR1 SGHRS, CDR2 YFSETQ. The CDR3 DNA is TGCGCCAGCAGTAACACCGGGACTAGCGTTTACGAGCAGTACTTC. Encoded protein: CASSNTGTSVYEQYF.

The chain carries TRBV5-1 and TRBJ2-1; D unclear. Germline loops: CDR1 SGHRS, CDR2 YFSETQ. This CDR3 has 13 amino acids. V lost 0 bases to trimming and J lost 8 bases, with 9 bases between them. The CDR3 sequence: CASSLDSVYEQFF. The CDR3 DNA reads TGCGCCAGCAGCTTGGACTCAGTCTATGAGCAGTTCTTC.

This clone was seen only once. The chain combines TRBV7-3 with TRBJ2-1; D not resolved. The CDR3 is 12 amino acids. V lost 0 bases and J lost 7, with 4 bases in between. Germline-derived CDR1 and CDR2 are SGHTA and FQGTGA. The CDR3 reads CASSLTRNEQFF. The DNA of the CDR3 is TGTGCCAGCAGCTTAACGCGGAATGAGCAGTTCTTC.